The clone carrying this TCR beta chain was seen a handful of times. Its specificity is not known. Germline CDR1 SQVTM, CDR2 ANQGSEA. This CDR3 region has 13 residues. The ends were cut back, 8 bases at V and 4 bases at J, with 12 bases in the middle. This specimen comes from a study of T cells after yellow fever vaccination. Study-level findings and limits: It was a small share of clonotypes that appeared in both CD4 and CD8 compartments.

In making TCR cDNA, 5'RACE template switching added a universal primer site and UMIs to it. TCRdb used MiXCR to reprocess the 5' RACE reads, holding one entry per CDR3 protein. The table has just under 600,000 distinct CDR3 sequences, roughly 12% seen once. The origin of this receptor is a man in his thirties or forties who received the YFV17D yellow fever vaccine. V is TRBV29-1 and J is TRBJ2-6; D is uncertain. This specimen consisted of PBMCs, obtained on the day of the yellow fever booster vaccination. CDR3: CSTSMAGANVLTF. For the CDR3, the DNA is TGCAGCACCAGTATGGCCGGGGCCAACGTCCTGACTTTC.